This T cell receptor (beta chain) was captured in a study of identical twins. Study results and caveats: Interpretation of the results relied on cross-sectional statistical analysis and not on following the same donors. Models predicted too little out-of-frame TCR alpha sharing in monozygotic twins.

As to this clonotype: Antigen specificity is unknown.

Template switching added a universal primer site, and cDNA bore unique molecular identifiers. In TCRdb, the 5' RACE reads were re-called with MiXCR into one record per CDR3 protein. The sample consists of under 400,000 distinct CDR3 sequences, 9% of them appearing once. The TCR sequence derives from a woman aged 45-65 years in good health. Sequenced sample: naive T cells sorted from blood.

CDR3 sequence reads: CASSQTRGQDSTNEKLFF. CDR3 coding DNA: TGTGCCAGCAGCCAGACCCGAGGACAGGACTCAACTAATGAAAAACTGTTTTTT. The chain has TRBV3-1 and TRBJ1-4, with TRBD1 identical over 7 bases. Unmatched junction bases numbered 10, after V lost 3 bases and J lost 0 bases. Germline CDR1 LGHDT, CDR2 YNNKEL (reference sequence). The CDR3 extends over 18 amino acids.